Below, 25 T cell receptor beta chains from the same sample are listed, as sequenced in a study of shared T cell receptors in the human thymus (dated by TCRdb to the early 2020s). The library came from the immunoSEQ multiplex PCR assay. Held by TCRdb, this immuneACCESS table contains in-frame sequences only and omits some clones. Under half of the omission traces to an unresolved V gene where checked; the cause of the rest is unknown. The sample includes 630,000 or so clones, with around 87% observed a single time. 0.0094% of the sample lies in the top ten. The data were also submitted as part of a second study, on human thymus T cells.

Material: thymocytes. The receptors were gathered from a boy less than two years old with a congenital heart defect. Donor details come from another sample of the same person, matched by shared clones.

This chain uses TRBV11-2 with TRBJ1-1, with 9 positions matching TRBD1. The V gene end was trimmed by 5 bases and the J gene end by 10 bases; junction bases not matched to a gene: 8. The CDR3 has 13 residues. Looked up from germline, CDR1 is SGHAT and CDR2 is FQNNGV. The CDR3 protein is CASSPRDRAGAFF. CDR3 bases: TGTGCCAGCAGCCCCCGGGACAGGGCTGGAGCTTTCTTT. The complete variable domain, with remaining parts taken from reference TRBV11-2 and TRBJ1-1, reads EAGVAQSPRYKIIEKRQSVAFWCNPISGHATLYWYQQILGQGPKLLIQFQNNGVVDDSQLPKDRFSAERLKGVDSTLKIQPAKLEDSAVYLCASSPRDRAGAFFGQGTRLTVV.

The rearrangement links TRBV5-1 to TRBJ1-2; D is unresolved. Trimming took 0 bases from V and 4 from J, leaving 13 bases between them. There are 15 residues in the CDR3. Germline values: CDR1 SGHRS, CDR2 YFSETQ. The CDR3 here is CASSLDSRVSYGYTF. The DNA of the CDR3 is TGCGCCAGCAGCTTGGACAGTAGAGTGTCCTATGGCTACACCTTC. The entire variable domain, with the rest obtained from reference TRBV5-1 and TRBJ1-2, is as follows: KAGVTQTPRYLIKTRGQQVTLSCSPISGHRSVSWYQQTPGQGLQFLFEYFSETQRNKGNFPGRFSGRQFSNSRSEMNVSTLELGDSALYLCASSLDSRVSYGYTFGSGTRLTVV.

This chain uses TRBV9 with TRBJ2-5, with D possibly being TRBD2 (5 bases). Germline-derived CDR1 and CDR2 are SGDLS and YYNGEE. The V and J ends lost 10 bases and 5 bases respectively, with 27 bases between them. CDR3 length: 16 residues. The CDR3 DNA sequence: TGTGCCCCCTTAAGGGAAGTCTGGACTTCACTTGAGACCCAGTACTTC. Encoded protein: CAPLREVWTSLETQYF.

V usage is TRBV19 and J usage is TRBJ1-1; tentatively, D is TRBD1 (6 bases). The germline V and J ends were trimmed by 7 bases and 3 bases, with 15 bases remaining between them. This CDR3 comprises 14 residues. Germline V CDR1 and CDR2: LNHDA, SQIVND (reference sequence). CDR3 coding DNA: TGTGCCAGTACCATAACAGGGAGGGACACTGAAGCTTTCTTT. It yields the protein CASTITGRDTEAFF.

The chain recombines TRBV5-6 with TRBJ2-2, with 8 bases fitting TRBD1. With V trimmed by 2 bases and J by 2 bases, 11 bases remained unmatched. CDR3 length: 18 amino acids. The germline gives CDR1 SGHDT, CDR2 YYEEEE. The CDR3 reads CASSFILLTGDNTGELFF. Here the CDR3 DNA reads TGTGCCAGCAGCTTCATACTTCTGACAGGGGATAACACCGGGGAGCTGTTTTTT.

There are a few counts of this clone. This chain connects TRBV28 to TRBJ1-1, with a weak D call TRBD1 (5 bases). CDR3 length equals 15 residues. The V end was cut by 9 bases, the J end by 2 bases, with 19 bases between. The germline V gene encodes CDR1 MDHEN and CDR2 SYDVKM. CDR3 residues: CASQTYRIINTEAFF. The CDR3 nucleotides are TGTGCCAGTCAAACTTACAGGATCATAAACACTGAAGCTTTCTTT.

The gene calls are TRBV5-6 and TRBJ2-3, with 10 bases identical to TRBD2. J lost 2 bases, V lost 3 bases, and 9 bases had no gene match. The CDR3 is 17 amino acids. Germline CDR1 SGHDT, CDR2 YYEEEE. The CDR3 loop is CASSSSPAGGYTDTQYF. DNA of the CDR3: TGTGCCAGCAGCTCCTCCCCAGCGGGAGGGTACACAGATACGCAGTATTTT.

The chain employs TRBV12-5 and TRBJ2-7, with TRBD2 matching over 8 bases. The ends lost 5 bases at V and 7 bases at J; junction bases unmatched: 16. The germline V gene encodes CDR1 LGHNT and CDR2 FRNRAP. The CDR3 spans 16 residues. CDR3 sequence: CASGVGRAGAFEEQYF. CDR3 in DNA: TGTGCTAGTGGTGTGGGGCGAGCGGGAGCGTTCGAGGAGCAGTACTTC.

The rearrangement links TRBV6-5 to TRBJ1-5, with 7 bases identical to TRBD1. V trimming: 6 bases; J trimming: 9 bases; junction bases outside the gene matches: 11. The length of the CDR3 is 14 residues. Looked up from germline, CDR1 is MNHEY and CDR2 is SVGAGI. The CDR3 region has the DNA TGTGCCAGCAGGCCGGGACAGAGCCTAACGCCCCAGCATTTT. Translated, it gives CASRPGQSLTPQHF.

This chain connects TRBV4-3 to TRBJ2-1; TRBD2 aligns across 14 bases. This CDR3 region has 20 residues. Germline V lookup: CDR1 LGHNA, CDR2 YSLEER. The V and J ends lost 0 bases and 2 bases, in that order; junction bases with no gene match: 9. The chain's CDR3 is CASSQEMTSGRAAAYNEQFF. Here the CDR3 DNA reads TGCGCCAGCAGCCAAGAGATGACTAGCGGGAGGGCAGCGGCCTACAATGAGCAGTTCTTC.

V gene TRBV5-1 combines with J gene TRBJ2-7; 11 bases map to TRBD2. Germline CDR1 SGHRS, CDR2 YFSETQ. The junction had 2 bases not matched to a gene; V was cut back by 3 bases and J by 0 bases. The CDR3 is 15 residues long. In DNA, the CDR3 is TGCGCCAGCAGCTCTAGCGGGGGGTACTCCTACGAGCAGTACTTC. This sequence encodes CASSSSGGYSYEQYF.

This chain connects TRBV7-9 to TRBJ1-6; D ambiguous. The CDR3 totals 17 residues. V dropped 7 bases and J dropped 0 bases, with 16 bases sitting between them. Germline loops: CDR1 SEHNR, CDR2 FQNEAQ (reference sequence). The DNA of the CDR3 is TGTGCCAGCACGGTTGGAGGGTTGAGCTCCTATAATTCACCCCTCCACTTT. Its protein product is CASTVGGLSSYNSPLHF.

J is TRBJ2-7 and V is TRBV4-1; D unresolved. Germline V lookup: CDR1 MGHRA, CDR2 YSYEKL. V lost 0 bases and J 2 bases, leaving 11 bases between the germline ends. The CDR3 spans 15 residues. The CDR3 protein is CASSQDQAVTYEQYF. The CDR3 DNA sequence: TGCGCCAGCAGCCAAGATCAGGCTGTGACCTACGAGCAGTACTTC.

The rearrangement links TRBV19 to TRBJ1-2; 8 bases line up with TRBD1. This CDR3 is built from 15 residues. From germline, CDR1 is LNHDA and CDR2 SQIVND (reference sequence). V dropped 7 bases and J dropped 5; count of bases not matched to a gene: 12. The DNA of the CDR3 is TGTGCCAGTACCCTAACAGGGGGTCGTCCATATGGCTACACCTTC. Translation: CASTLTGGRPYGYTF. The full variable domain, rest sourced from reference TRBV19 and TRBJ1-2, is DGGITQSPKYLFRKEGQNVTLSCEQNLNHDAMYWYRQDPGQGLRLIYYSQIVNDFQKGDIAEGYSVSREKKESFPLTVTSAQKNPTAFYLCASTLTGGRPYGYTFGSGTRLTVV.

The gene calls are TRBV21-1 and TRBJ2-7; the DNA was not compared with TRBD2, the D call given in the table. TRBV21-1 is listed as a pseudogene. The CDR3 is 17 residues long. Written as DNA, the CDR3 is TGTGCCAGCAGCTCATTTGAGGCTAGCGGGAGAAAGTACGAGCAGTACTTC. It yields the protein CASSSFEASGRKYEQYF.

About this clone: In the same sample, other DNA sequences code for this CDR3. This chain links TRBV5-1 with TRBJ2-5, with 7 positions matching TRBD2. This CDR3 comprises 12 residues. V was pared by 3 bases and J by 4 bases, with 0 bases of the junction left unmatched. Germline-derived CDR1 and CDR2 are SGHRS and YFSETQ. CDR3 in DNA: TGCGCCAGCAGCTCGGGAGGAGAGACCCAGTACTTC. Translation: CASSSGGETQYF.

The genes are TRBV27 and TRBJ1-3; 7 nucleotides agree with TRBD1. Germline CDR1 MNHEY, CDR2 SMNVEV (reference sequence). V was pared by 0 bases and J by 7 bases, with 15 bases of the junction left unmatched. The length of the CDR3 is 18 residues. CDR3 sequence reads: CASSLSFRGGSEGNTIYF. The CDR3 DNA is TGTGCCAGCAGTTTATCTTTTCGAGGGGGCTCGGAAGGTAACACCATATATTTT.

The V and J genes are TRBV10-3 and TRBJ2-3; TRBD2 matches at 9 bases. The CDR3 contains 22 residues. The junction had 23 bases not matched to a gene; V was cut back by 0 bases and J by 4 bases. The germline CDR1 and CDR2 sequences are ENHRY and SYGVKD. The CDR3 loop is CAISESPSGTGPSLLIPDTQYF. As DNA, the CDR3 is TGTGCCATCAGTGAGTCGCCTAGCGGGACGGGGCCGTCATTGTTGATACCAGATACGCAGTATTTT.

This clone was seen once. The chain recombines TRBV5-1 with TRBJ1-2; D gene unclear. Germline V lookup: CDR1 SGHRS, CDR2 YFSETQ. V shed 4 bases and J shed 0 bases, with 7 bases lying between them. The CDR3 runs to 13 residues. The CDR3 nucleotides read TGCGCCAGCAGCCTCCCCCCTAACTATGGCTACACCTTC. The encoded protein is CASSLPPNYGYTF.

V and J are TRBV9 and TRBJ2-1; 8 bases agree with TRBD2. Trimming at V came to 3 bases and at J to 6 bases, leaving 8 bases not matched to a gene. The CDR3 consists of 15 residues. CDR1 is SGDLS and CDR2 is YYNGEE in the germline V gene. CDR3 residues: CASSGGRGDVNEQFF. CDR3 DNA: TGTGCCAGCAGCGGTGGGCGGGGGGATGTCAATGAGCAGTTCTTC.

This chain links TRBV28 with TRBJ2-2; 13 bases align to TRBD2. J gave up 6 bases and V 5 bases, and 15 bases lay outside the gene matches. From germline, CDR1 is MDHEN and CDR2 SYDVKM. The CDR3 is 19 amino acids. The chain's CDR3 is CASSGTTSGGGLIPGELFF. The CDR3 DNA is TGTGCCAGCAGTGGGACAACTAGCGGGGGGGGATTAATTCCCGGGGAGCTGTTTTTT.

This sequence joins TRBV28 and TRBJ2-3; 10 bases agree with TRBD2. The CDR3 contains 20 residues. J gave up 0 bases and V 3 bases, and 15 bases lay outside the gene matches. The germline gives CDR1 MDHEN, CDR2 SYDVKM. CDR3 in amino acids: CASSLSPSSGGETSTDTQYF. In nucleotides, the CDR3 is TGTGCCAGCAGTTTGTCCCCTTCTAGCGGGGGAGAGACTAGCACAGATACGCAGTATTTT.

This clone was recorded only once. The chain is built from TRBV29-1 and TRBJ2-1; 11 bases are a match to TRBD2. The germline CDR1 and CDR2 sequences are SQVTM and ANQGSEA. V shed 7 bases, J shed 0 bases, and the junction held 14 bases outside the gene matches. This CDR3 region has 18 residues. In DNA form, the CDR3 reads TGCAGCGGGGACGGGACTAGCGGAGGGCGGGGCTCCTACAATGAGCAGTTCTTC. It encodes CSGDGTSGGRGSYNEQFF.

This clone was detected a few times. This rearrangement joins TRBV28 to TRBJ2-1; TRBD2 matches 11 bases. CDR3 length: 15 residues. The germline V gene has CDR1 MDHEN and CDR2 SYDVKM. V lost 5 bases to trimming and J lost 4 bases; unmatched junction nucleotides: 4. Here the CDR3 DNA reads TGTGCCAGCAGTGAGACTAGCGGGAAGTACAATGAGCAGTTCTTC. It encodes CASSETSGKYNEQFF.

V gene TRBV14 combines with J gene TRBJ1-2; 7 nucleotides line up with TRBD1. J lost 3 bases, V lost 0 bases, and 16 bases had no gene match. From germline, CDR1 is SGHDN and CDR2 FVKESK. The CDR3 length is 19 residues. DNA of the CDR3: TGTGCCAGCAGCCAAGAAGCGGTTTTGTGGCAGGGGGTACACTATGGCTACACCTTC. Amino acids: CASSQEAVLWQGVHYGYTF.